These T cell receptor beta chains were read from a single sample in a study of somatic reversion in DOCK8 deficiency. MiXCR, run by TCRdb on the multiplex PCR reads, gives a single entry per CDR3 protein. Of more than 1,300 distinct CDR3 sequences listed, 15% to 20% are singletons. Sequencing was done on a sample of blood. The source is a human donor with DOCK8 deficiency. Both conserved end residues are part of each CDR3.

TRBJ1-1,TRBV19,CASSIDQVARPEAFF
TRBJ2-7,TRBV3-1,CASSQGNEQYF
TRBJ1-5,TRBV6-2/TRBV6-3,CASTSRQGGNQPQHF
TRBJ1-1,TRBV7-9,CASSLTDWKNTEAFF
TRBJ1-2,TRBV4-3,CASSQVTGYYGYTF
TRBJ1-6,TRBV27,CASTLGPNSPLHF
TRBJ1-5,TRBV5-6,CASSLRQSNQPQHF
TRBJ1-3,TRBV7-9,CASSSLGGSSGNTIYF
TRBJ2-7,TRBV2,CASSDRRNSYEQYF
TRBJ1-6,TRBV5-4,CTSSQDRPNSPLHF
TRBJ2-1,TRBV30,CAWGEGHTNYNEQFF
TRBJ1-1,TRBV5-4,CASSLSQGKTEAFF
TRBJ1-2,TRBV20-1,CSALKAGAGVGYTF
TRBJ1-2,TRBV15,CATSPGQGNFNYGYTF
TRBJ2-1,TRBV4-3,CASSQEALVNHNEQFF
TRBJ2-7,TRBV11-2,CASSSVGAGTSLDYF
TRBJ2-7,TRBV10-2,CASSKTLQGGALGEQYF
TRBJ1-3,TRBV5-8,CASRQGGGNTIYF
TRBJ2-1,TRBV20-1,CSASTAAGGPDEQFF
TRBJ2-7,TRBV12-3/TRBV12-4,CASSSNYEQYF
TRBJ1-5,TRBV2,CASSEWTGGYQPQHF
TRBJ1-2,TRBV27,CASKKGANGYTF
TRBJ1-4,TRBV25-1,CACQGTNEKLFF
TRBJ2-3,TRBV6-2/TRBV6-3,CASSLGSGLTTDTQYF